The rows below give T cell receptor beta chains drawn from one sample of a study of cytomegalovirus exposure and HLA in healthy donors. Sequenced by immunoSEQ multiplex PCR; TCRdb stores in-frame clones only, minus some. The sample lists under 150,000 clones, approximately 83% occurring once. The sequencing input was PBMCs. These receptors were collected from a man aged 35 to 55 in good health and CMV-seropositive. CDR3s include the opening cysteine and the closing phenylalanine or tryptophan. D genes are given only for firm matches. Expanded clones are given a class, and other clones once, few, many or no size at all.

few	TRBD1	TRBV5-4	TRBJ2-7	CASSSGGAGYEQYF	TGTGCCAGCTCCTCAGGGGGCGCTGGCTACGAGCAGTACTTC
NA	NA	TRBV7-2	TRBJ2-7	CASSYDRVYSYEQYF	TGTGCCAGCAGTTATGACAGAGTTTACTCCTACGAGCAGTACTTC
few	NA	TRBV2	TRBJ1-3	CASNPQGTFSGNTIYF	TGTGCCAGCAACCCACAGGGTACATTCTCTGGAAACACCATATATTTT
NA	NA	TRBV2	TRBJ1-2	CASSADTDYGYTF	TGTGCCAGCAGTGCAGACACAGACTATGGCTACACCTTC
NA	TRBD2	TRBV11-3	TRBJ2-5	CASSFGSGGGRETQYF	TGTGCCAGCAGCTTCGGTAGCGGGGGGGGACGGGAGACCCAGTACTTC
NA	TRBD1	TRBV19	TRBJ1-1	CASSPTGGASKYTEAFF	TGTGCCAGTAGTCCGACAGGGGGCGCTTCTAAGTACACTGAAGCTTTCTTT
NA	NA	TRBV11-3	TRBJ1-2	CASSGGAMPTNYGYTF	TGTGCCAGCAGTGGTGGGGCTATGCCTACCAACTATGGCTACACCTTC
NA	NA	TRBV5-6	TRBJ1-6	CASSWGGGSSYNSPLHF	TGTGCCAGCAGCTGGGGTGGCGGGAGCTCCTATAATTCACCCCTCCACTTT
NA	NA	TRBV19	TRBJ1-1	CASSMRPLVSDTEAFF	TGTGCCAGTAGTATGAGGCCCCTGGTATCCGACACTGAAGCTTTCTTT
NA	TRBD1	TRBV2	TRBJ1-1	CASSWDRAGSGDTEAFF	TGTGCCAGCAGCTGGGACAGGGCAGGATCAGGAGACACTGAAGCTTTCTTT
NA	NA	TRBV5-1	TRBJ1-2	CASRLGGGHTF	TGCGCCAGCAGACTAGGTGGCGGCCACACCTTC
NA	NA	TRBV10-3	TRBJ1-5	CAISPESGFAPQHF	TGTGCCATCAGCCCCGAGTCAGGTTTTGCGCCCCAGCATTTT
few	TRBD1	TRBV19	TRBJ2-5	CASRSGTGGQETQYF	TGTGCCAGTAGGTCCGGGACAGGGGGCCAAGAGACCCAGTACTTC
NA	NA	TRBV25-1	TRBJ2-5	CASRRTAGAETQYF	TGTGCCAGCAGACGGACTGCTGGTGCAGAGACCCAGTACTTC
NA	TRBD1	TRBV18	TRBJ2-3	CASSPLPGTGGVDTQYF	TGTGCCAGCTCACCGCTTCCCGGGACAGGGGGCGTAGATACGCAGTATTTT
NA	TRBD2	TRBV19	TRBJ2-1	CASSVTWREAYNEQFF	TGTGCCAGTAGTGTGACTTGGCGGGAGGCCTACAATGAGCAGTTCTTC
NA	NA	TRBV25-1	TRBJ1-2	CASSDRGTLDGYTF	TGTGCCAGCAGTGATCGGGGTACGCTAGATGGCTACACCTTC
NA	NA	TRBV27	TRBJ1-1	CASSLSPQGPRDTEAFF	TGTGCCAGCAGTTTATCCCCACAGGGTCCAAGAGACACTGAAGCTTTCTTT
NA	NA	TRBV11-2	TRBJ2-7	CASSLAGTYEQYF	TGTGCCAGCAGCTTAGCCGGGACCTACGAGCAGTACTTC
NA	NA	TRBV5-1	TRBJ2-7	CASSLAAGYEQYF	TGCGCCAGCAGCTTGGCCGCGGGCTACGAGCAGTACTTC
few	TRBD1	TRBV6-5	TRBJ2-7	CASSYGTGGYEQYF	TGTGCCAGCAGTTACGGGACAGGGGGCTACGAGCAGTACTTC
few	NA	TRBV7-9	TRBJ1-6	CSSSHVGGSRYSPLHF	TGTTCCAGCAGTCACGTTGGCGGGTCCCGTTATTCACCCCTCCACTTT
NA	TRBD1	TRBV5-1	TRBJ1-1	CASSWGTGITEAFF	TGCGCCAGCAGCTGGGGGACAGGGATAACTGAAGCTTTCTTT
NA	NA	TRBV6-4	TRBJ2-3	CASSDSGELSGRTDTQYF	TGTGCCAGCAGTGACTCGGGCGAACTGAGCGGTCGCACAGATACGCAGTATTTT
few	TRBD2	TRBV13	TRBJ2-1	CASSAGLAGNNEQFF	TGTGCCAGCAGCGCGGGACTAGCGGGTAACAATGAGCAGTTCTTC
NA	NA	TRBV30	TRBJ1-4	CAWSQSGNRANEKLFF	TGTGCCTGGAGTCAGTCAGGGAATAGGGCTAATGAAAAACTGTTTTTT
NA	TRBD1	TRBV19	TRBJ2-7	CASSIRQGLYEQYF	TGTGCCAGTAGTATTAGACAGGGGTTGTACGAGCAGTACTTC
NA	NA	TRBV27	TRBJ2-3	CASARRGADTQYF	TGTGCCAGCGCAAGGAGAGGAGCAGATACGCAGTATTTT
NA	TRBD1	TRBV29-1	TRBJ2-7	CSVGAGPGGSEQYF	TGCAGCGTTGGGGCCGGCCCAGGGGGAAGCGAGCAGTACTTC
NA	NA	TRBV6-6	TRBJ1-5	CASSYLGGANQPQHF	TGTGCCAGCAGTTACCTGGGAGGGGCAAATCAGCCCCAGCATTTT
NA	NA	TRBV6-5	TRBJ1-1	CASSVGENTEAFF	TGTGCCAGCAGTGTGGGAGAGAACACTGAAGCTTTCTTT
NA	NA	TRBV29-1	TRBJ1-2	CSVGGLYQAYTF	TGCAGCGTGGGGGGACTCTATCAGGCCTACACCTTC
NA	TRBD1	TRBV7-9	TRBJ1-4	CASSLGRDREEKLFF	TGTGCCAGCAGCTTAGGTCGTGACAGGGAAGAAAAACTGTTTTTT
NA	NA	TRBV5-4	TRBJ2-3	CASSLSGGIGTDTQYF	TGTGCCAGCAGCTTGTCTGGGGGCATTGGCACAGATACGCAGTATTTT
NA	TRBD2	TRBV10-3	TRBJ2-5	CAISESSRASGSSPQETQYF	TGTGCCATCAGTGAGTCAAGTAGGGCTAGCGGGAGCTCCCCCCAAGAGACCCAGTACTTC